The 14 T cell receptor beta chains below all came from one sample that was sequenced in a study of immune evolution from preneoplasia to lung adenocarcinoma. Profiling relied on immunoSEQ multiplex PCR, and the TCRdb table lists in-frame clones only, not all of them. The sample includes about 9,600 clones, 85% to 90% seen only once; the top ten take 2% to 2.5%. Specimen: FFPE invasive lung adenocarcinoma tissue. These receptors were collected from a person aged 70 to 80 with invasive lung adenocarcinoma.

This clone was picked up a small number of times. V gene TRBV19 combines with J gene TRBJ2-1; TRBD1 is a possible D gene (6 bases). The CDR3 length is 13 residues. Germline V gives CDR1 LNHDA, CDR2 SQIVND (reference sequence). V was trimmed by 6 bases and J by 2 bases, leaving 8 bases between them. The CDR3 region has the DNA TGTGCCAGTAGAGGACAGACCTACAATGAGCAGTTCTTC. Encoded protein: CASRGQTYNEQFF.

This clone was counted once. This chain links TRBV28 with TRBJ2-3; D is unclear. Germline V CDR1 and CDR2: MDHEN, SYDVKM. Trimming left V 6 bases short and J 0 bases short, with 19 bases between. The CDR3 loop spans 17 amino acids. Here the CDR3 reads CASSLLRVDGSTDTQYF. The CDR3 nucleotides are TGTGCCAGCAGCCTACTAAGGGTTGACGGGAGCACAGATACGCAGTATTTT.

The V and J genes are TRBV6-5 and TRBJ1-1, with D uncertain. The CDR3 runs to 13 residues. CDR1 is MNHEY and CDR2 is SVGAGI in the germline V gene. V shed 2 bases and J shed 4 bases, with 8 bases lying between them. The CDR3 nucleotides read TGTGCCAGCAGTTACGGCAGTGGCACTGAAGCTTTCTTT. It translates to CASSYGSGTEAFF.

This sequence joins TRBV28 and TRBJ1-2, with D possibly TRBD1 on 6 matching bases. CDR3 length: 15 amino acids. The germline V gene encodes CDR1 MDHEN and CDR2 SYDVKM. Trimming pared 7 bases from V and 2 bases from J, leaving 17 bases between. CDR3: CASTVTDTGNYGYTF. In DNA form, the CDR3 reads TGTGCCAGCACAGTAACAGATACAGGGAACTATGGCTACACCTTC.

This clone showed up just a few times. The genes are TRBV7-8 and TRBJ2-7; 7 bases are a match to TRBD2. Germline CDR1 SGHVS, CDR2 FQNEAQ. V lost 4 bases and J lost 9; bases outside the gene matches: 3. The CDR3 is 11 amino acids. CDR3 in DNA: TGTGCCAGCAGCTCGCTAGCGGTGCAGTACTTC. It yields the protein CASSSLAVQYF.

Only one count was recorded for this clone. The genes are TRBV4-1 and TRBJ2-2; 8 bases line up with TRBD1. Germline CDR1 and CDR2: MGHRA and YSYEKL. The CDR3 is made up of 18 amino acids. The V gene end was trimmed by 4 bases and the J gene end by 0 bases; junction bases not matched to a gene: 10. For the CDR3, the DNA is TGCGCCAGCAGCCCATCGACAGGGGACCAAGCGAACACCGGGGAGCTGTTTTTT. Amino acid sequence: CASSPSTGDQANTGELFF.

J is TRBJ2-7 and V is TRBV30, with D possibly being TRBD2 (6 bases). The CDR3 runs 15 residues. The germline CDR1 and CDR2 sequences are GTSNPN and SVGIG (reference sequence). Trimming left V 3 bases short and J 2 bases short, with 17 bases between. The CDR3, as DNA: TGTGCCTGGAGAAGAAGCGGGTCCCGAGCCTACGAGCAGTACTTC. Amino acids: CAWRRSGSRAYEQYF.

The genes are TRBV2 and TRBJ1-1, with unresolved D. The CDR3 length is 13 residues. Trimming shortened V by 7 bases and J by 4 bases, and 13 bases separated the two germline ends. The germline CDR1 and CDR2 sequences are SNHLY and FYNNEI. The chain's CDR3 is CASMMGPSTEAFF. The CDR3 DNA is TGTGCCAGCATGATGGGCCCATCCACTGAAGCTTTCTTT.

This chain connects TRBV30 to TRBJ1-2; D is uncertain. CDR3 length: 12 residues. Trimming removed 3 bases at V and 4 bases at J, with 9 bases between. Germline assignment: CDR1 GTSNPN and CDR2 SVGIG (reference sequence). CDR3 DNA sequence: TGTGCCTGGAGCGGCAGTTCCTATGGCTACACCTTC. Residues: CAWSGSSYGYTF. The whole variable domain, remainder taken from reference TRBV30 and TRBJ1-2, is SQTIHQWPATLVQPVGSPLSLECTVEGTSNPNLYWYRQAAGRGLQLLFYSVGIGQISSEVPQNLSASRPQDRQFILSSKKLLLSDSGFYLCAWSGSSYGYTFGSGTRLTVV.

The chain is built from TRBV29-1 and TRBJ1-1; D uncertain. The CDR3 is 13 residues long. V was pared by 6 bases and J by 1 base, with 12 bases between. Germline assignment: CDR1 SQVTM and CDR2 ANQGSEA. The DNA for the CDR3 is TGCAGCGTAGCGTGGGAGGGGAACACTGAAGCTTTCTTT. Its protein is CSVAWEGNTEAFF.

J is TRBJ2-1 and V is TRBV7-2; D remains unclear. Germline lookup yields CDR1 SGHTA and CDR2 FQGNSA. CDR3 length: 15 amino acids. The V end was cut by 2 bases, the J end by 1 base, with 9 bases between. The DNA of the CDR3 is TGTGCCAGCAGCTTATATGGGGTATCCTACAATGAGCAGTTCTTC. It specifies CASSLYGVSYNEQFF.

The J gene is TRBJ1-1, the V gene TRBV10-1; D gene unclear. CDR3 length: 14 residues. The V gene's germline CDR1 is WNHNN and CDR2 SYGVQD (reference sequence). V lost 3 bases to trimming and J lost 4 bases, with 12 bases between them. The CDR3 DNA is TGCGCCAGCAGTGAATGGGGAAGACCCACTGAAGCTTTCTTT. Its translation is CASSEWGRPTEAFF.

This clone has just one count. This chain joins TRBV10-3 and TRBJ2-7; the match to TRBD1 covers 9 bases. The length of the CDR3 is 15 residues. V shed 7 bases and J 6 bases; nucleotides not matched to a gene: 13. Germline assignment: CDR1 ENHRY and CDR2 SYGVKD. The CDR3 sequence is CAINEPGTGSPEQYF. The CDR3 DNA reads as TGTGCCATCAATGAACCCGGGACAGGGTCGCCCGAGCAGTACTTC.

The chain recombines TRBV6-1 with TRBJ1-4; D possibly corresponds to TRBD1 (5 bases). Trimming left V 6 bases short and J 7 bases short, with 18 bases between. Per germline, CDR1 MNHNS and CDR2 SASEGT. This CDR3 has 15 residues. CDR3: CASSKAGTLTEKLFF. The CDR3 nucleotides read TGTGCCAGCAGCAAGGCCGGGACGCTGACTGAAAAACTGTTTTTT.